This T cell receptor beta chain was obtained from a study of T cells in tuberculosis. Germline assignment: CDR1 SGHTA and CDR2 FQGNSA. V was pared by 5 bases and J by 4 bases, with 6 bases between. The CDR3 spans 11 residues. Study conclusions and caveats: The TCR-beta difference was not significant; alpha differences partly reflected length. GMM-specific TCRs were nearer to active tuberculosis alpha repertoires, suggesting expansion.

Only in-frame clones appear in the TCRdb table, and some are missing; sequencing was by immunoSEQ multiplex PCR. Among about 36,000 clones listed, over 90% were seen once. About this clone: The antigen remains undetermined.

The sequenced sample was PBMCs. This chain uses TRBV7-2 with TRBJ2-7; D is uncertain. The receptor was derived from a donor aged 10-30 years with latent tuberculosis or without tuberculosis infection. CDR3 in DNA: TGTGCCAGCAGCGCCACTTACGAGCAGTACTTC. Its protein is CASSATYEQYF. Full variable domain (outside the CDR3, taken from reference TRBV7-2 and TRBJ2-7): GAGVSQSPSNKVTEKGKDVELRCDPISGHTALYWYRQSLGQGLEFLIYFQGNSAPDKSGLPSDRFSAERTGGSVSTLTIQRTQQEDSAVYLCASSATYEQYFGPGTRLTVT.